This TCR beta chain is drawn from a study of T cells after yellow fever vaccination. TCRdb analysed the 5' RACE reads with MiXCR anew, one entry per CDR3 protein. The data contain about 400,000 distinct CDR3 sequences, about 9.9% of them seen just once; the ten biggest clones take up around 20%. CDR1 is GTSNPN, CDR2 SVGIG, per germline (reference sequence). V dropped 5 bases and J dropped 6 bases, with 7 bases sitting between them. The CDR3 is 10 residues long. The receptor was derived from a man between 18 and 29 years old who received the YFV17D yellow fever vaccine. The source was PBMCs, collected on the day of the first yellow fever vaccination. The gene calls are TRBV30 and TRBJ1-2; D call uncertain. The CDR3 nucleotides are TGTGCCTGGGCCCGGGATGGCTACACCTTC. This sequence encodes CAWARDGYTF. The full variable domain, completed using reference TRBV30 and TRBJ1-2, is SQTIHQWPATLVQPVGSPLSLECTVEGTSNPNLYWYRQAAGRGLQLLFYSVGIGQISSEVPQNLSASRPQDRQFILSSKKLLLSDSGFYLCAWARDGYTFGSGTRLTVV.